This T cell receptor beta chain appears in the sequencing data of a study of CD8 T cells in ankylosing spondylitis. Study observations and caveats: CD8+ disease-linked clones were present at relatively low frequencies in blood. A TCR beta motif of about 8 highly homologous variants seemed to mark ankylosing spondylitis blood. Disease-linked clones reportedly showed significant enrichment in matched ankylosing spondylitis synovial fluid.

This CDR3 has 15 residues. Germline V gives CDR1 MNHEY, CDR2 SVGEGT. Trimming stripped 7 bases from V and 1 base from J, with 14 bases between. In making TCR beta libraries, quantitative 5'-RACE with molecular barcodes was used. Each CDR3 protein is one row after TCRdb ran MiXCR on the 5' RACE reads. The table shows about 390,000 distinct CDR3 sequences, with about 20% occurring only once. Comments on this clonotype: What it recognizes is unknown.

The sequence derives from a male donor with ankylosing spondylitis. The chain carries TRBV6-2 or TRBV6-3 and TRBJ2-1; D is possibly TRBD1 or TRBD2 (5 bases each). Sequences were obtained from blood, either unsorted or a sorted T cell fraction (not recorded which). CDR3 region: CASTTGPFSYNEQFF. CDR3 bases: TGTGCCAGCACTACGGGACCTTTTTCCTACAATGAGCAGTTCTTC.